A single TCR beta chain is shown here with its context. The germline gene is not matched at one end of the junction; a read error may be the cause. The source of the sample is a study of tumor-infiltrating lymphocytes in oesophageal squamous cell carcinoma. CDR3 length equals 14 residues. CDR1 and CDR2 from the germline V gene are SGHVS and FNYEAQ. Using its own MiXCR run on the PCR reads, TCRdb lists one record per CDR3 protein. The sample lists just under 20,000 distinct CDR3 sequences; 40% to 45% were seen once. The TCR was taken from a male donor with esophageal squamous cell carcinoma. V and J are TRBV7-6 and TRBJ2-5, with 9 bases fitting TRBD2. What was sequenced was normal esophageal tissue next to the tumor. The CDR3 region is CASSPGTSRREQYF. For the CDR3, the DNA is TGTGCTAGCAGCCCCGGGACTAGCCGTCGGGAGCAGTACTTC.